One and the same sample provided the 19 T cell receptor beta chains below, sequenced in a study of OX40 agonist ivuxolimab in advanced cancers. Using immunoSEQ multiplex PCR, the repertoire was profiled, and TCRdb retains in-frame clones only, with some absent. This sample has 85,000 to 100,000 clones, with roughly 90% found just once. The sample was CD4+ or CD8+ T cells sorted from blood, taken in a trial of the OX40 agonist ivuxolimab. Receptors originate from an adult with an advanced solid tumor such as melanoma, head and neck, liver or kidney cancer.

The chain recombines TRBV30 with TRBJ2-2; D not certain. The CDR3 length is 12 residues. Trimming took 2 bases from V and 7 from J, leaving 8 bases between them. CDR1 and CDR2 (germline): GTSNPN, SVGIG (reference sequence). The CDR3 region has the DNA TGTGCCTGGAGTTCGGTAGTCGGGGAGCTGTTTTTT. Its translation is CAWSSVVGELFF.

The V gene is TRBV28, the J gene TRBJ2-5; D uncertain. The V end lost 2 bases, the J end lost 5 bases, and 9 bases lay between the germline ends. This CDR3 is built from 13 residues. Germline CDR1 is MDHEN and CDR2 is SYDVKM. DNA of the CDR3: TGTGCCAGCAGTTTAAGGGCCCCCGAGACCCAGTACTTC. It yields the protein CASSLRAPETQYF. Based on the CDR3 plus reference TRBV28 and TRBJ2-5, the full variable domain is DVKVTQSSRYLVKRTGEKVFLECVQDMDHENMFWYRQDPGLGLRLIYFSYDVKMKEKGDIPEGYSVSREKKERFSLILESASTNQTSMYLCASSLRAPETQYFGPGTRLLVL.

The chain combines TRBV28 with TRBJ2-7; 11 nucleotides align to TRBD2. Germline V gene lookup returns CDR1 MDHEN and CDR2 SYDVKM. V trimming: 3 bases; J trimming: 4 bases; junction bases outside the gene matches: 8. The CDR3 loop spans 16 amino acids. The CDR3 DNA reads TGTGCCAGCAGTTTCCCTAGCGGGGGGATAAGATACGAGCAGTACTTC. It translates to CASSFPSGGIRYEQYF. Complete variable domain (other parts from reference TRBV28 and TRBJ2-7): DVKVTQSSRYLVKRTGEKVFLECVQDMDHENMFWYRQDPGLGLRLIYFSYDVKMKEKGDIPEGYSVSREKKERFSLILESASTNQTSMYLCASSFPSGGIRYEQYFGPGTRLTVT.

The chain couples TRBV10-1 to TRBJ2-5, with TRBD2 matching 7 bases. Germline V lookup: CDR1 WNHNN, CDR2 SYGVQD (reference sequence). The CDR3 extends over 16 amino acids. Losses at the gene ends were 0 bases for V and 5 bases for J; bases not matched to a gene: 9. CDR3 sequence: CASSESMGAGDETQYF. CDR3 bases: TGCGCCAGCAGTGAGTCGATGGGTGCGGGGGACGAGACCCAGTACTTC.

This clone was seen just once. For the CDR3, the DNA is TGTGCCAGCTTCACCGACACGACCTACGAGCAGTACTTC. Protein product: CASFTDTTYEQYF. The genes are TRBV2 and TRBJ2-7; D remains unclear. The CDR3 consists of 13 residues. Germline-derived CDR1 and CDR2 are SNHLY and FYNNEI. The ends were cut back, 8 bases at V and 2 bases at J, with 13 bases in the middle.

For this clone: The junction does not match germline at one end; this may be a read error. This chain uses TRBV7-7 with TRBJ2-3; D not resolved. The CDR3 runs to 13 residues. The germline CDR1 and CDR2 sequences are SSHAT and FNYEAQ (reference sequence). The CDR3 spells CASSLTLRDTQYF. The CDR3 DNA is TGTGCTAGCAGCTTAACCCTGCGGGATACGCAGTATTTT. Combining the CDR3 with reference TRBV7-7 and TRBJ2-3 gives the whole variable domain GAGVSQSPRYKVTKRGQDVTLRCDPISSHATLYWYQQALGQGPEFLTYFNYEAQPDKSGLPSDRFSAERPEGSISTLTIQRTEQRDSAMYRCASSLTLRDTQYFGPGTRLTVL.

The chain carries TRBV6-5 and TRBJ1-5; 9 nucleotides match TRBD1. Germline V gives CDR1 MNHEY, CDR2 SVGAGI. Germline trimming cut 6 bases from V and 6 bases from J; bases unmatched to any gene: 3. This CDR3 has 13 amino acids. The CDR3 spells CASRGQGLQPQHF. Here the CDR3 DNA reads TGTGCCAGCAGGGGACAGGGTCTTCAGCCCCAGCATTTT.

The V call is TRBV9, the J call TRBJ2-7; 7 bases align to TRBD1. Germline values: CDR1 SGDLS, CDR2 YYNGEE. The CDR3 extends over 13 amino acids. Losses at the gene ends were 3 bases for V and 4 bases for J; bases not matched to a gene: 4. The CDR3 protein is CASSGTGPYEQYF. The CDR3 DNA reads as TGTGCCAGCAGCGGGACAGGACCATACGAGCAGTACTTC.

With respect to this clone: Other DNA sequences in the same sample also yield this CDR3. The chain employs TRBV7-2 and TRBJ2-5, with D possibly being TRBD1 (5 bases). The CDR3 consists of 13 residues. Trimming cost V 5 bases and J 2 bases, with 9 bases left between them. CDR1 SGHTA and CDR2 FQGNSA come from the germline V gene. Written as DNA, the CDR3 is TGTGCCAGCAGCCGAGACAGACAAGAGACCCAGTACTTC. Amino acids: CASSRDRQETQYF. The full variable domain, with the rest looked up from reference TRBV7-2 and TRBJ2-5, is GAGVSQSPSNKVTEKGKDVELRCDPISGHTALYWYRQSLGQGLEFLIYFQGNSAPDKSGLPSDRFSAERTGGSVSTLTIQRTQQEDSAVYLCASSRDRQETQYFGPGTRLLVL.

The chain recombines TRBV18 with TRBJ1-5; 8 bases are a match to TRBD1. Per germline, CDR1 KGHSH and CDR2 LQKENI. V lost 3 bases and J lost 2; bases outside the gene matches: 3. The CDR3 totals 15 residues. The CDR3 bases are TGTGCCAGCTCACCCGAGACAGGGGGCAATCAGCCCCAGCATTTT. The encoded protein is CASSPETGGNQPQHF.

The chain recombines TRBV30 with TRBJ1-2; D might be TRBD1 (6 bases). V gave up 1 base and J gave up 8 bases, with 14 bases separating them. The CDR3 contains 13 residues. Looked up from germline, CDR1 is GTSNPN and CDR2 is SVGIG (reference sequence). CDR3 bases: TGTGCCTGGAGTGCGATAGGGGGTTGGGGCTACACCTTC. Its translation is CAWSAIGGWGYTF.

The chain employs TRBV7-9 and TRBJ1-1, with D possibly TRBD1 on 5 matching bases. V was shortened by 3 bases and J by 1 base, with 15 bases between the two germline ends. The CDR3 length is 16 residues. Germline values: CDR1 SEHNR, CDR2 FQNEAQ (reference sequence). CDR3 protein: CASSFDPGQGNTEAFF. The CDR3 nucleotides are TGTGCCAGCAGCTTTGATCCCGGGCAGGGGAACACTGAAGCTTTCTTT.

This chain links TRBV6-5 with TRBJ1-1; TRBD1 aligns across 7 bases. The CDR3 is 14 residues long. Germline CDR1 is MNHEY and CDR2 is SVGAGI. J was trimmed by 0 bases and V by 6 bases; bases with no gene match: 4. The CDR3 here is CASRSGTVNTEAFF. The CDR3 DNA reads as TGTGCCAGCAGATCCGGGACAGTGAACACTGAAGCTTTCTTT.

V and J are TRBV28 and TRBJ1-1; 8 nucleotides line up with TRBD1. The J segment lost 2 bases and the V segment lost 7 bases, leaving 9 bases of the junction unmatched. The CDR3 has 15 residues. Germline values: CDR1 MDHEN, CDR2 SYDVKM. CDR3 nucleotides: TGTGCCAGCATCCCCCAGGGGGCCGGTAACACTGAAGCTTTCTTT. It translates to CASIPQGAGNTEAFF.

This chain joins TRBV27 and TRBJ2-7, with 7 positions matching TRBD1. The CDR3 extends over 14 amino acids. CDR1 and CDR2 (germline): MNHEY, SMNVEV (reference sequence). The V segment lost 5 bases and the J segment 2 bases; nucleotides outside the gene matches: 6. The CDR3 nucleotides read TGTGCCAGCAGTGTGACAGGGCGGGCCTACGAGCAGTACTTC. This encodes CASSVTGRAYEQYF.

The CDR3 sequence is CASSSRPLAGRTETQYF. CDR3 nucleotide sequence: TGTGCCAGCAGCTCCCGGCCCCTAGCGGGCCGCACAGAGACCCAGTACTTC. V is TRBV9 and J is TRBJ2-5, with TRBD2 matching over 8 bases. Per the germline V gene, CDR1 is SGDLS and CDR2 is YYNGEE. J was trimmed by 4 bases and V by 4 bases; bases with no gene match: 15. The CDR3 length is 17 residues.

The CDR3 protein is CASSKTGGLTYNEQFF. The CDR3 region has the DNA TGTGCCAGCAGTAAGACGGGGGGGCTTACCTACAATGAGCAGTTCTTC. The genes are TRBV2 and TRBJ2-1; 8 bases fit TRBD2. The germline gives CDR1 SNHLY, CDR2 FYNNEI. V was clipped by 5 bases and J by 2 bases; unmatched bases: 8. This CDR3 region has 16 residues. The full variable domain, completed using reference TRBV2 and TRBJ2-1, is EPEVTQTPSHQVTQMGQEVILRCVPISNHLYFYWYRQILGQKVEFLVSFYNNEISEKSEIFDDQFSVERPDGSNFTLKIRSTKLEDSAMYFCASSKTGGLTYNEQFFGPGTRLTVL.

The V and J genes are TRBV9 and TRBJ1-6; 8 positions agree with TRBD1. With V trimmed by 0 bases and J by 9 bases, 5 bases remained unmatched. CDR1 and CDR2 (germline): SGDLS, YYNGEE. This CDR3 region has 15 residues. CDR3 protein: CASSVEGTGSSPLHF. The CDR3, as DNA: TGTGCCAGCAGCGTAGAGGGGACAGGAAGTTCACCCCTCCACTTT.

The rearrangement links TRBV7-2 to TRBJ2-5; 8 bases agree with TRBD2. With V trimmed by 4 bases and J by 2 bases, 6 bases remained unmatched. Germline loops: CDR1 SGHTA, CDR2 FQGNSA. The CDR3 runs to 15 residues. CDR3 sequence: CASSSGGVWQETQYF. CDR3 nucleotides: TGTGCCAGCAGCTCCGGGGGGGTTTGGCAAGAGACCCAGTACTTC.